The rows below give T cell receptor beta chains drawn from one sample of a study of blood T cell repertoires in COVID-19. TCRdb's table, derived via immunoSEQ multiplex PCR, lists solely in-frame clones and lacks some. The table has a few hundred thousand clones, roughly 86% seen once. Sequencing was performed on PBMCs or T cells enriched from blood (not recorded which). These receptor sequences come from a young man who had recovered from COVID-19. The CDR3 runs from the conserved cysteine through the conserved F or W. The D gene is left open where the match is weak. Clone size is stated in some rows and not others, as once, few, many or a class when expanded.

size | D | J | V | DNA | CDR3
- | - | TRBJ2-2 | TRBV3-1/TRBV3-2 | TGTGCCAGCAGCCAAGTGATGAGCGGGGAGCTGTTTTTT | CASSQVMSGELFF
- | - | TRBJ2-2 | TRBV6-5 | TGTGCCAGCAGTTCTGGGAGGGGGGGCCCCGGGGAGCTGTTTTTT | CASSSGRGGPGELFF
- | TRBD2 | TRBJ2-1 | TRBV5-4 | TGTGCCAGCAGCGCCTGGACTAGCAATGAGCAGTTCTTC | CASSAWTSNEQFF
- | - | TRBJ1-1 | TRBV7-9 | TGTGCCAGCAGCCCGACGGGGGGAACTGAAGCTTTCTTT | CASSPTGGTEAFF
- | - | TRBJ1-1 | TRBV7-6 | TGTGCCAGCAGCTTAGAAGGGTTCGGGGACACTGAAGCTTTCTTT | CASSLEGFGDTEAFF
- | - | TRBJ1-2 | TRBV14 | TGTGCCAGCAGCCAGGGGCAGGGAATTCCCCATGGCTACACCTTC | CASSQGQGIPHGYTF
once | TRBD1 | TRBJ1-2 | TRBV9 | TGTGCCAGCAGCGGGGGACAGAACTATGGCTACACCTTC | CASSGGQNYGYTF
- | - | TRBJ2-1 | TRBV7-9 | TGTGCCAGCAGCCCTTCAGGGGTCGAGCAGTTCTTC | CASSPSGVEQFF
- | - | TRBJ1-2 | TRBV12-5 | TGTGCTAGTGGTACGGCAGGGAACTATGGCTACACCTTC | CASGTAGNYGYTF
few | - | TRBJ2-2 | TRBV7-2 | TGTGCCAGCAGCTTCTCAGCGCCCGGGGAGCTGTTTTTT | CASSFSAPGELFF
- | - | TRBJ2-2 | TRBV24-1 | TGTGCCACCAGTACAGTGAACACCGGGGAGCTGTTTTTT | CATSTVNTGELFF
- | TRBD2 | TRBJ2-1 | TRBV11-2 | TGTGCCAGCAGACATGACGGTAGCGGGCTCTCCTACAATGAGCAGTTCTTC | CASRHDGSGLSYNEQFF
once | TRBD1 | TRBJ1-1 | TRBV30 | TGTGCCTTAACACCCGGGACAGGGTTCTTTGAAGCTTTCTTT | CALTPGTGFFEAFF
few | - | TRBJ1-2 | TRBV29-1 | TGCAGCGTTGAGGGAGAGAGTGGCTACACCTTC | CSVEGESGYTF
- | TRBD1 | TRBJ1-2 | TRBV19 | TGTGCCAGTAAAGCCGACAGGGGCTATGGCTACACCTTC | CASKADRGYGYTF
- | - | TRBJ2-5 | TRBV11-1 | TGTGCCAGCAGCCCGGCCGGGAATGGGGCCCAGTACTTC | CASSPAGNGAQYF